Listed below are T cell receptor beta chains from one sample, sequenced in a study of T cell changes during pregnancy in multiple sclerosis. Clones were sequenced by immunoSEQ multiplex PCR, and TCRdb holds only the in-frame ones, with some missing. The table has tens of thousands of clones, roughly 92% seen once. This specimen was peripheral blood, taken after pregnancy. These receptors all come from a female donor in good health, enrolled as a control in a pregnancy study. The CDR3 runs from the conserved cysteine through the conserved F or W. The D gene is left open where the match is weak. Rows may omit the clone size; those that give it use once, few, many or a size class.

TRBD2	TRBV19	once	TRBJ2-1	TGTGCCAGTAGTATAGTTCGTGACTCTACTAGCGCGGACAATGAGCAGTTCTTC	CASSIVRDSTSADNEQFF
.	TRBV4-1	.	TRBJ2-7	TGCGCCAGCAGCCAGGCCCGTGTGGGGGCGCACGACGAGCAGTACTTC	CASSQARVGAHDEQYF
.	TRBV7-3	.	TRBJ1-1	TGTGCCAGCAGTTTCGGAGGGGTAGCTTTCTTT	CASSFGGVAFF
TRBD1	TRBV7-9	.	TRBJ2-3	TGTGCCAGCAGCCACGGGACAGGGGGCACAGATACGCAGTATTTT	CASSHGTGGTDTQYF
TRBD1	TRBV28	few	TRBJ1-6	TGTGCCAGCAGTCCCTGGACAGGAGATTCACCCCTCCACTTT	CASSPWTGDSPLHF
.	TRBV6-5	.	TRBJ2-6	TGTGCCAGCATCGACCGGGGGGGGGCCAACGTCCTGACTTTC	CASIDRGGANVLTF
TRBD2	TRBV19	.	TRBJ2-1	TGTGCCAGTAGTTTCCGGGGGAGGGTGGGCGATGAGCAGTTCTTC	CASSFRGRVGDEQFF
.	TRBV7-6	.	TRBJ2-7	TGTGCCAGCAGCTCTGCAGATAACTCCTACGAGCAGTACTTC	CASSSADNSYEQYF
TRBD2	TRBV2	.	TRBJ2-7	TGTGCCAGCGGTGGGACTAGCGGGAGGGGTGAGCAGTACTTC	CASGGTSGRGEQYF
.	TRBV28	few	TRBJ1-1	TGTGCCAGCAGTCTAACAGGTGAAGCTTTCTTT	CASSLTGEAFF
TRBD1	TRBV28	.	TRBJ1-1	TGTGCCAGCAGTGCGACCCTCACAGGGGGCGCAACTGAAGCTTTCTTT	CASSATLTGGATEAFF
TRBD1	TRBV7-8	.	TRBJ1-1	TGTGCCAGCAGCCCGGGACAGGAAGCTTTCTTT	CASSPGQEAFF
TRBD1	TRBV7-9	.	TRBJ2-7	TGTGCCAGCAGCTTCGGGGACAGTCACTCCTACGAGCAGTACTTC	CASSFGDSHSYEQYF
TRBD1	TRBV6-1	.	TRBJ1-1	TGTGCCAGCAGGGGGGGACAGGGGGGGACTGAAGCTTTCTTT	CASRGGQGGTEAFF